A single sample gave rise to the 15 T cell receptor beta chains below, sequenced in a study of blood T cells in healthy people across ages (dated by TCRdb to the mid-2010s). The library was produced with 5' RACE. The reads were generated on an Illumina HiSeq 2500. A second PCR of about 7 to 12 cycles was run with a J-beta primer mix and a sample-barcoded 5' primer. Using fastp trimming at Q25 and MiXCR clonotype assembly, TCRdb reanalyzed the public sequencing data and kept in-frame beta chains. Identical CDR3 protein sequences are pooled into one entry, listed with their most common genes and DNA. The sample includes around 1,600,000 distinct CDR3 sequences, with roughly 43% observed a single time. Over 3.5% of the sample rests with the top ten. The sequenced material came from blood. The origin of the receptors is a woman between 18 and 29 years old in good health.

The gene calls are TRBV7-9 and TRBJ2-2, with D uncertain. Between the trimmed V and J ends, which lost 7 bases and 1 base, there was a span of 13 bases. The germline V gene has CDR1 SEHNR and CDR2 FQNEAQ (reference sequence). CDR3 length: 15 residues. CDR3 sequence: CASTFWAVNTGELFF. The CDR3 region has the DNA TGTGCCAGCACCTTTTGGGCGGTGAACACCGGGGAGCTGTTTTTT.

V gene TRBV7-2 combines with J gene TRBJ1-5; 7 bases fit TRBD1. CDR1 and CDR2 (germline): SGHTA, FQGNSA. This CDR3 has 16 residues. The V gene end was trimmed by 1 base and the J gene end by 5 bases; junction bases not matched to a gene: 8. The CDR3 sequence: CASSLGGGILDQPQHF. The CDR3 bases are TGTGCCAGCAGCTTAGGAGGGGGCATTTTGGATCAGCCCCAGCATTTT.

Only a few counts were recorded for this clonotype. The gene calls are TRBV19 and TRBJ2-1, with 9 bases aligning to TRBD1. Trimming removed 4 bases from V and 8 bases from J; junction bases left unmatched: 9. The CDR3 is 15 amino acids. In germline, CDR1 is LNHDA, CDR2 SQIVND (reference sequence). This CDR3 reads CASSTGTGFSDEQFF. In nucleotides, the CDR3 is TGTGCCAGTAGTACCGGGACAGGGTTTTCGGATGAGCAGTTCTTC.

This clonotype was seen more than once but under ten times. The chain links TRBV7-9 to TRBJ1-2; D is undetermined. Trimming left V 0 bases short and J 4 bases short, with 9 bases between. The CDR3 spans 14 residues. Germline CDR1 and CDR2: SEHNR and FQNEAQ (reference sequence). DNA for the CDR3: TGTGCCAGCAGCTTAGCGGTGGACCTCTATGGCTACACCTTC. Its protein is CASSLAVDLYGYTF.

V usage is TRBV5-1 and J usage is TRBJ2-7; weak D call: TRBD2 (7 bases). The V end was cut by 10 bases, the J end by 2 bases, with 19 bases between. This CDR3 has 14 amino acids. Germline V gene lookup returns CDR1 SGHRS and CDR2 YFSETQ. CDR3 in DNA: TGCGCCTCCTCCAGCGGGCGGGGGCCCTACGAGCAGTACTTC. Translated, it gives CASSSGRGPYEQYF.

This CDR3 is CASSLEGQRLNQPQHF. As DNA, the CDR3 is TGTGCCAGCAGCTTAGAGGGACAGAGACTCAATCAGCCCCAGCATTTT. The V and J genes are TRBV7-8 and TRBJ1-5; the match to TRBD1 covers 7 bases. J gave up 3 bases and V 1 base, and 6 bases lay outside the gene matches. Germline V gene sequence: CDR1 SGHVS, CDR2 FQNEAQ. The CDR3 is 16 residues long.

The chain combines TRBV10-3 with TRBJ1-1, with 9 bases that match TRBD1. CDR3 size: 15 residues. J was trimmed by 3 bases and V by 2 bases; bases with no gene match: 4. Germline V lookup: CDR1 ENHRY, CDR2 SYGVKD. CDR3 residues: CAISEVGQGYTEAFF. CDR3 in DNA: TGTGCCATCAGTGAGGTCGGACAGGGGTACACTGAAGCTTTCTTT.

V usage is TRBV6-1 and J usage is TRBJ2-3, with 12 bases fitting TRBD2. Germline-derived CDR1 and CDR2 are MNHNS and SASEGT. The V segment lost 0 bases and the J segment 1 base; nucleotides outside the gene matches: 5. CDR3 length: 18 amino acids. The CDR3 DNA reads as TGTGCCAGCAGTGAAGCTGGACTAGCGGGGCGGGGCACAGATACGCAGTATTTT. This gives the protein CASSEAGLAGRGTDTQYF.

The chain joins TRBV29-1 to TRBJ1-2; the D gene is possibly TRBD1 (6 bases). Germline lookup yields CDR1 SQVTM and CDR2 ANQGSEA. Deletions cut 3 bases from V and 6 bases from J, with 11 bases between. The CDR3 is made up of 12 amino acids. The CDR3 protein is CSVEGTGHGYTF. CDR3 nucleotide sequence: TGCAGCGTTGAGGGTACAGGGCATGGCTACACCTTC. The full variable domain, rest sourced from reference TRBV29-1 and TRBJ1-2, is SAVISQKPSRDICQRGTSLTIQCQVDSQVTMMFWYRQQPGQSLTLIATANQGSEATYESGFVIDKFPISRPNLTFSTLTVSNMSPEDSSIYLCSVEGTGHGYTFGSGTRLTVV.

J is TRBJ1-1 and V is TRBV20-1; no definite D call. The CDR3 loop spans 12 amino acids. Germline lookup yields CDR1 DFQATT and CDR2 SNEGSKA (reference sequence). The V gene lost 7 bases and the J gene lost 6 bases, with 15 bases spanning the gap. The CDR3 spells CSVKAGGAEAFF. In nucleotides, the CDR3 is TGCAGTGTGAAGGCGGGAGGCGCTGAAGCTTTCTTT.

The chain recombines TRBV5-4 with TRBJ2-7, with TRBD1 matching 8 bases. Germline V lookup: CDR1 SGHNT, CDR2 YYREEE (reference sequence). This CDR3 contains 14 residues. Trimming removed 4 bases from V and 3 bases from J; junction bases left unmatched: 6. The chain's CDR3 is CASSSRQGHYEQYF. In DNA, the CDR3 is TGTGCCAGCAGCAGCCGACAGGGGCACTACGAGCAGTACTTC.

The V and J genes are TRBV7-2 and TRBJ2-3; 16 bases match TRBD2. The ends lost 0 bases at V and 3 bases at J; junction bases unmatched: 6. In germline, CDR1 is SGHTA, CDR2 FQGNSA. This CDR3 contains 19 residues. This chain's CDR3 is CASSLAKGLAGGRTDTQYF. The CDR3, as DNA: TGTGCCAGCAGCTTAGCGAAGGGACTAGCGGGGGGGCGTACAGATACGCAGTATTTT.

V gene TRBV20-1 combines with J gene TRBJ2-3, with 7 bases aligning to TRBD1. The CDR3 consists of 13 residues. CDR1 DFQATT and CDR2 SNEGSKA come from the germline V gene (reference sequence). With 4 bases clipped from V and 4 bases from J, the junction kept 5 bases outside the gene matches. The CDR3 DNA follows: TGCAGTGCTAAACAGGGGTGGGCAGATACGCAGTATTTT. This encodes CSAKQGWADTQYF.

This clonotype was found a few times. V gene TRBV7-2 combines with J gene TRBJ1-2, with TRBD1 matching over 7 bases. Germline assignment: CDR1 SGHTA and CDR2 FQGNSA. The CDR3 runs 16 residues. After removal of 3 bases from V and 8 bases from J, the junction contained 15 bases not matched to a gene. The CDR3 reads CASSFTSGQAPRGYTF. The CDR3 DNA reads as TGTGCCAGCAGCTTTACGTCAGGACAGGCCCCGCGGGGCTACACCTTC.

The chain employs TRBV27 and TRBJ1-2; D unresolved. Germline CDR1 reads MNHEY; CDR2 reads SMNVEV (reference sequence). The length of the CDR3 is 13 residues. Deletions cut 3 bases from V and 7 bases from J, with 12 bases between. CDR3 residues: CASSLPSGSGYTF. CDR3 bases: TGTGCCAGCAGTTTGCCCTCGGGTAGTGGCTACACCTTC.